This is a list of T cell receptor beta chains from one sample in a study of response to subunit inactivated influenza vaccine. TCRdb reanalysed the RT-PCR reads using MiXCR and keeps one entry per CDR3 protein. The data show about 240,000 distinct CDR3 sequences, more than 10% seen once. The specimen comprised non-naive T cells sorted from PBMCs, sampled roughly 15 days before vaccination. The receptors originated from a man aged 50-60 years who received an inactivated influenza vaccine. CDR3s include the opening cysteine and the closing phenylalanine or tryptophan. The order of the fields is V gene, clone size, CDR3 length, D gene, J gene, CDR3 protein, CDR3 DNA. The D gene is left open where the match is weak. For some rows the clone size is stated as once, few or many, or as a class when expanded; others skip it.

>TRBV20-1|few|12|NA|TRBJ2-7
CSASPDLYEQYF
TGCAGTGCTAGCCCAGACCTATACGAGCAGTACTTC
>TRBV20-1|many|14|NA|TRBJ2-3
CSARWGRRTDTQYF
TGCAGTGCTAGATGGGGGCGTCGCACAGATACGCAGTATTTT
>TRBV2|few|13|NA|TRBJ1-5
CASRGYKGQPQHF
TGTGCCAGCAGGGGTTATAAGGGTCAGCCCCAGCATTTT
>TRBV23-1|NA|14|NA|TRBJ1-1
CAIAGGPPNTEAFF
TGCGCCATCGCCGGAGGGCCCCCGAACACTGAAGCTTTCTTT
>TRBV13|large|14|NA|TRBJ2-7
CASGTGAGVYEQYF
TGTGCCAGCGGTACAGGCGCAGGTGTGTACGAGCAGTACTTC
>TRBV6-5|NA|15|TRBD1|TRBJ2-1
CASSSDRSTYNEQFF
TGTGCCAGCAGTTCGGACAGGAGCACCTACAATGAGCAGTTCTTC
>TRBV7-9|few|14|TRBD1|TRBJ1-1
CASSSTGESTEAFF
TGTGCCAGCAGCTCAACAGGGGAGAGCACTGAAGCTTTCTTT
>TRBV7-2|few|13|NA|TRBJ2-7
CASSLASSYEQYF
TGTGCCAGCAGCTTAGCCAGCTCCTACGAGCAGTACTTC
>TRBV18|few|12|NA|TRBJ2-5
CASSPREETQYF
TGTGCCAGCAGCCCCAGGGAAGAGACCCAGTACTTC
>TRBV12-3/TRBV12-4|many|12|NA|TRBJ2-3
CASSSETDTQYF
TGTGCCAGCAGTTCTGAAACAGATACGCAGTATTTT
>TRBV5-1|many|15|NA|TRBJ2-2
CASRGLQGGTGELFF
TGCGCCAGCAGGGGACTTCAGGGCGGCACCGGGGAGCTGTTTTTT
>TRBV20-1|NA|17|TRBD2|TRBJ2-7
CSASPYPSGGPGNKQYF
TGCAGTGCTAGCCCTTATCCTAGCGGGGGGCCGGGAAATAAGCAGTACTTC
>TRBV29-1|NA|14|NA|TRBJ2-1
CSVVGAVSNNEQFF
TGCAGCGTTGTCGGCGCAGTGTCTAACAATGAGCAGTTCTTC
>TRBV11-1|few|12|NA|TRBJ1-4
CASARTNEKLFF
TGTGCCAGCGCCAGAACTAATGAAAAACTGTTTTTT
>TRBV20-1|few|16|NA|TRBJ2-7
CSASFSVAGKSYEQYF
TGCAGTGCTAGTTTTTCTGTTGCGGGAAAGTCCTACGAGCAGTACTTC
>TRBV7-9|NA|13|NA|TRBJ1-2
CASSRTEVDGYTF
TGTGCCAGCAGCCGGACCGAGGTCGATGGCTACACCTTC
>TRBV5-1|NA|15|NA|TRBJ1-1
CASSNLGVTNTEAFF
TGCGCCAGCAGCAACCTAGGGGTTACGAACACTGAAGCTTTCTTT
>TRBV2|NA|12|NA|TRBJ2-7
CASEVGGYEQYF
TGTGCCAGCGAAGTGGGCGGCTACGAGCAGTACTTC
>TRBV6-1|NA|15|TRBD1|TRBJ2-1
CASMNRGFTYNEQFF
TGTGCCAGCATGAACAGGGGATTCACCTACAATGAGCAGTTCTTC
>TRBV5-1|many|15|NA|TRBJ2-2
CASSLAGRNTGELFF
TGCGCCAGCAGCTTGGCGGGCCGGAACACCGGGGAGCTGTTTTTT
>TRBV4-3|few|14|NA|TRBJ2-7
CASSQDMGQWEQYF
TGCGCCAGCAGCCAAGATATGGGGCAGTGGGAGCAGTACTTC
>TRBV28|many|11|NA|TRBJ1-1
CASSLRAEAFF
TGTGCCAGCAGTCTGAGGGCTGAAGCTTTCTTT
>TRBV6-5|NA|15|TRBD2|TRBJ2-3
CASSFSGTSTDTQYF
TGTGCCAGCAGTTTTAGCGGGACTAGCACAGATACGCAGTATTTT
>TRBV7-3|NA|17|TRBD2|TRBJ2-3
CASSLAAIAGGVDTQYF
TGTGCCAGCAGCTTAGCTGCCATAGCGGGAGGTGTAGATACGCAGTATTTT
>TRBV25-1|many|13|NA|TRBJ1-2
CASSVDRSYGYTF
TGTGCCAGCAGTGTAGACCGGAGCTATGGCTACACCTTC
>TRBV12-3/TRBV12-4|many|13|TRBD1|TRBJ2-7
CASSPGQGREQYF
TGTGCCAGCAGTCCCGGACAGGGGAGAGAGCAGTACTTC
>TRBV6-2/TRBV6-3|many|15|TRBD2|TRBJ2-7
CASSPLAGTSYEQYF
TGTGCCAGCAGCCCTCTAGCGGGGACCTCCTACGAGCAGTACTTC
>TRBV3-1|many|16|NA|TRBJ2-5
CASSRTPGTVQETQYF
TGTGCCAGCAGCCGTACACCCGGGACTGTCCAAGAGACCCAGTACTTC
>TRBV4-2|NA|16|NA|TRBJ2-1
CASSQDLLGSYNEQFF
TGTGCCAGCAGCCAAGATTTACTAGGGAGTTACAATGAGCAGTTCTTC
>TRBV20-1|many|15|TRBD1|TRBJ2-7
CSARSGQGAGYEQYF
TGCAGTGCTAGGTCGGGACAGGGGGCGGGCTACGAGCAGTACTTC
>TRBV18|many|13|NA|TRBJ2-1
CASSPPSYNEQFF
TGTGCCAGCTCACCGCCCTCCTACAATGAGCAGTTCTTC
>TRBV29-1|NA|12|TRBD2|TRBJ2-1
CSVGGGINEQFF
TGCAGCGTTGGCGGGGGGATAAATGAGCAGTTCTTC
>TRBV30|few|13|NA|TRBJ2-1
CAWRQDSYNEQFF
TGTGCCTGGAGACAGGACTCCTACAATGAGCAGTTCTTC
>TRBV10-3|NA|16|NA|TRBJ1-2
CAISERMLAGSYGYTF
TGTGCCATCAGTGAGAGGATGTTGGCAGGGAGCTATGGCTACACCTTC
>TRBV12-5|NA|13|NA|TRBJ2-5
CASGLGAVETQYF
TGTGCTAGTGGTTTAGGAGCGGTAGAGACCCAGTACTTC
>TRBV5-1|NA|17|NA|TRBJ2-5
CASSSIQDSGGGETQYF
TGCGCCAGCAGTTCCATCCAGGACAGTGGCGGGGGAGAGACCCAGTACTTC
>TRBV6-1|NA|14|NA|TRBJ1-1
CASTPGPGNTEAFF
TGTGCCAGCACCCCGGGACCGGGGAACACTGAAGCTTTCTTT
>TRBV5-4|many|14|TRBD1|TRBJ2-5
CASSLWDREETQYF
TGTGCCAGCAGCTTGTGGGACAGAGAAGAGACCCAGTACTTC
>TRBV18|few|15|NA|TRBJ1-5
CASSTGGSGNQPQHF
TGTGCCAGCTCAACTGGGGGATCTGGCAATCAGCCCCAGCATTTT
>TRBV6-1|few|13|NA|TRBJ2-3
CASSDGYTDTQYF
TGTGCCAGCAGTGACGGGTACACAGATACGCAGTATTTT
>TRBV20-1|NA|13|TRBD1|TRBJ2-7
CSAREMDRDEQYF
TGCAGTGCTAGAGAGATGGACAGGGACGAGCAGTACTTC
>TRBV29-1|few|15|NA|TRBJ2-1
CSVDRRERTYNEQFF
TGCAGCGTTGATCGCCGGGAACGGACCTACAATGAGCAGTTCTTC
>TRBV7-2|few|14|NA|TRBJ2-3
CASSSGVSTDTQYF
TGTGCCAGCAGTTCAGGGGTTAGCACAGATACGCAGTATTTT
>TRBV2|NA|15|TRBD2|TRBJ2-1
CASSEVAGGHNEQFF
TGTGCCAGCAGTGAAGTGGCGGGGGGCCACAATGAGCAGTTCTTC